This TCR beta chain is from a study of cytomegalovirus exposure and HLA in healthy donors. A word on this clone: Its antigen is unknown.

Broader study findings: A later analysis found TCR association rates differed by HLA locus, highest for DRB1 and lowest for HLA-C. A link between a missense DCLRE1C variant and TCR beta V- and J-gene trimming emerged from a later analysis.

PCR was performed using 60 Vbeta and 13 Jbeta primers. Generated by immunoSEQ multiplex PCR, the TCRdb table keeps only in-frame clones and is missing some. Among over 45,000 clones listed, roughly 83% were seen once. Germline CDR1 is LNHNV and CDR2 is YYDKDF (reference sequence). Trimming removed 1 base from V and 1 base from J; junction bases left unmatched: 2. The CDR3 length is 15 residues. The sequenced sample consisted of PBMCs. This clonotype was sampled from a man in his thirties or forties in good health and CMV-seronegative. This chain joins TRBV15 and TRBJ1-1; 8 bases are a match to TRBD1. The CDR3 DNA sequence: TGTGCCACCAGCAGAGCCGGGACAGGGAACACTGAAGCTTTCTTT. This codes for CATSRAGTGNTEAFF.